Described below is a single TCR beta chain sequence and its context. The data were taken from a study of T cell responses to AZD1222 COVID-19 vaccine. The table came from immunoSEQ multiplex PCR; TCRdb's copy has only in-frame clones and leaves some out. The table has about 110,000 clones, about 87% seen once. The V end was cut by 3 bases, the J end by 0 bases, with 9 bases between. This CDR3 region has 16 residues. Per the germline V gene, CDR1 is LNHDA and CDR2 is SQIVND (reference sequence). The chain couples TRBV19 to TRBJ1-6; perhaps TRBD1 as D (5 bases). The TCR comes from an adult in good health. The input for sequencing was peripheral blood, taken on day 0 of AZD1222 vaccination. This chain's CDR3 is CASSMEGASYNSPLHF. CDR3 nucleotide sequence: TGTGCCAGTAGTATGGAAGGGGCCTCCTATAATTCACCCCTCCACTTT. Together with reference TRBV19 and TRBJ1-6, the CDR3 gives the full variable domain: DGGITQSPKYLFRKEGQNVTLSCEQNLNHDAMYWYRQDPGQGLRLIYYSQIVNDFQKGDIAEGYSVSREKKESFPLTVTSAQKNPTAFYLCASSMEGASYNSPLHFGNGTRLTVT.